The 10 T cell receptor beta chains below were found in one sample sequenced in a study of cytomegalovirus exposure and HLA in healthy donors (TCRdb year 2017). The protocol used for the library was the immunoSEQ multiplex PCR assay. For the multiplex PCR, a mixture combining 60 forward primers for TCR Vbeta segments and 13 reverse primers for TCR Jbeta segments was used. TCRdb limited this immuneACCESS table to in-frame rearrangements with V and J called. A share of clones is missing; checked studies link under half to unresolved V genes, and the rest is unexplained. Present in this sample are 130,000 to 150,000 clones, about 70% of which were seen just once. 3.5% to 4% of the sample is in the top ten clones. What was sequenced was PBMCs. The receptors stem from a man aged 18 to 29 in good health and CMV-seronegative.

The J gene is TRBJ2-7, the V gene TRBV27; TRBD1 might be the D (6 bases). The CDR3 runs 14 residues. Trimming removed 6 bases at V and 3 bases at J, with 15 bases between. Germline CDR1 MNHEY, CDR2 SMNVEV (reference sequence). The CDR3 here is CASSSNGQLYEQYF. The DNA for the CDR3 is TGTGCCAGCAGCTCTAACGGACAGCTCTACGAGCAGTACTTC.

J is TRBJ2-7 and V is TRBV6-5, with D hard to call. Germline CDR1 reads MNHEY; CDR2 reads SVGAGI. The ends were cut back, 6 bases at V and 1 base at J, with 10 bases in the middle. The CDR3 is 13 amino acids. The CDR3 loop is CASRRLASYEQYF. The CDR3 DNA follows: TGTGCCAGCAGGCGCCTTGCTTCCTACGAGCAGTACTTC.

The chain combines TRBV30 with TRBJ2-7; no firm D call. The germline V and J ends were trimmed by 0 bases and 2 bases, with 14 bases remaining between them. CDR3 length equals 15 residues. Germline V gene data show CDR1 as GTSNPN and CDR2 as SVGIG (reference sequence). CDR3: CAWSVLSVGTYEQYF. The CDR3 DNA is TGTGCCTGGAGTGTACTCTCAGTGGGCACCTACGAGCAGTACTTC.

The rearrangement uses TRBV29-1 and TRBJ2-1, with TRBD1 matching over 9 bases. With V trimmed by 5 bases and J by 4 bases, 3 bases remained unmatched. The length of the CDR3 is 13 residues. Germline loops: CDR1 SQVTM, CDR2 ANQGSEA. The CDR3 DNA is TGCAGCGTTAGACAGGGGGGGTACAATGAGCAGTTCTTC. This translates into CSVRQGGYNEQFF.

This chain uses TRBV7-8 with TRBJ1-1; 8 bases line up with TRBD1. The CDR3 is made up of 15 amino acids. V dropped 6 bases and J dropped 7; count of bases not matched to a gene: 13. CDR1 SGHVS and CDR2 FQNEAQ come from the germline V gene. CDR3 sequence: CASSWLGQGASEAFF. The DNA for the CDR3 is TGTGCCAGCAGTTGGTTGGGTCAGGGGGCGAGTGAAGCTTTCTTT.

The gene calls are TRBV27 and TRBJ2-3; D ambiguous. The CDR3 runs 12 residues. Germline loops: CDR1 MNHEY, CDR2 SMNVEV (reference sequence). The V gene lost 6 bases and the J gene lost 0 bases, with 4 bases spanning the gap. The CDR3 protein is CASSQSTDTQYF. CDR3 in DNA: TGTGCCAGCAGCCAAAGCACAGATACGCAGTATTTT.

The chain recombines TRBV27 with TRBJ1-1; 11 bases agree with TRBD1. This CDR3 comprises 16 residues. Losses at the gene ends were 5 bases for V and 4 bases for J; bases not matched to a gene: 9. CDR1 and CDR2 (germline): MNHEY, SMNVEV (reference sequence). DNA for the CDR3: TGTGCCAGCAGTAGGGGGACAGGGGGACTCGTCACTGAAGCTTTCTTT. Its protein is CASSRGTGGLVTEAFF.

V and J are TRBV6-5 and TRBJ2-7; 8 nucleotides align to TRBD2. Germline V gives CDR1 MNHEY, CDR2 SVGAGI. This CDR3 is 16 amino acids long. The V and J ends lost 3 bases and 7 bases, in that order; junction bases with no gene match: 14. The CDR3 region is CASSYRGGGGLLEQYF. In DNA, the CDR3 is TGTGCCAGCAGTTATCGGGGGGGTGGGGGCCTTTTGGAGCAGTACTTC.

This rearrangement joins TRBV18 to TRBJ2-5; D may be TRBD1 (6 bases). Trimming cost V 6 bases and J 7 bases, with 21 bases left between them. The CDR3 consists of 15 residues. The germline V gene encodes CDR1 KGHSH and CDR2 LQKENI. The CDR3 region has the DNA TGTGCCAGCTCCGAACAACAAGACCAGGGGAGGACCCAGTACTTC. Residues: CASSEQQDQGRTQYF.

The chain couples TRBV9 to TRBJ2-4; 8 nucleotides align to TRBD1. Germline V gene data show CDR1 as SGDLS and CDR2 as YYNGEE. Trimming cost V 3 bases and J 0 bases; bases outside gene matches: 8. The CDR3 runs to 17 residues. In DNA, the CDR3 is TGTGCCAGCAGCGGAGAACAGGGGGTATTAGCCAAAAACATTCAGTACTTC. Its translation: CASSGEQGVLAKNIQYF.